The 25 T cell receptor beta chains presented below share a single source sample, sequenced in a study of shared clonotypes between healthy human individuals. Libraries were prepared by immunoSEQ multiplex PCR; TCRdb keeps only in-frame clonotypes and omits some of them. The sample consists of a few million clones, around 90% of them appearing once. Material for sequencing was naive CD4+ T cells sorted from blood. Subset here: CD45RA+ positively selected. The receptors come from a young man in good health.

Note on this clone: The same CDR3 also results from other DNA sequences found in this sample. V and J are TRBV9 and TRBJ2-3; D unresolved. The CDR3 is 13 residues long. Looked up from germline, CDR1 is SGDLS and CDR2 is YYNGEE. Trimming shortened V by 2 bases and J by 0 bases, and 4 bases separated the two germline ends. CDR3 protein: CASSVSSTDTQYF. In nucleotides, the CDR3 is TGTGCCAGCAGCGTGAGTAGCACAGATACGCAGTATTTT.

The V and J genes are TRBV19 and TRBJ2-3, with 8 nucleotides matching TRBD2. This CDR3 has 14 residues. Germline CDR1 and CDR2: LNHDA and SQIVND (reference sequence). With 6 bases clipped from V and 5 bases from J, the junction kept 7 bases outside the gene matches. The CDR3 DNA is TGTGCCAGTAGAGCGACTAGCGCCCGAGATACGCAGTATTTT. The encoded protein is CASRATSARDTQYF. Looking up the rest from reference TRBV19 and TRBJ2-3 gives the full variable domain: DGGITQSPKYLFRKEGQNVTLSCEQNLNHDAMYWYRQDPGQGLRLIYYSQIVNDFQKGDIAEGYSVSREKKESFPLTVTSAQKNPTAFYLCASRATSARDTQYFGPGTRLTVL.

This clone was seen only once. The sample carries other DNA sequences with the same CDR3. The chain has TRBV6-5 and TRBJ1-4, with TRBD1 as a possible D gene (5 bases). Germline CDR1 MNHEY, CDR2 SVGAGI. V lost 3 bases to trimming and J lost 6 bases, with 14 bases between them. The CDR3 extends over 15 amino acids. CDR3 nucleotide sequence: TGTGCCAGCAGTTATTCGACGGGGGAGGATGAAAAACTGTTTTTT. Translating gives CASSYSTGEDEKLFF.

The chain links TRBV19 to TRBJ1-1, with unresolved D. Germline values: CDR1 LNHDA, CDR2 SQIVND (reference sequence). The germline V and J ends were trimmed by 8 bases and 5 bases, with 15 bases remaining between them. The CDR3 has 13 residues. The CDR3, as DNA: TGTGCCAGTCTACCGATCGGGGAGACTGAAGCTTTCTTT. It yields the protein CASLPIGETEAFF. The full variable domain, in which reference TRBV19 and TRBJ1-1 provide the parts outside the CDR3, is DGGITQSPKYLFRKEGQNVTLSCEQNLNHDAMYWYRQDPGQGLRLIYYSQIVNDFQKGDIAEGYSVSREKKESFPLTVTSAQKNPTAFYLCASLPIGETEAFFGQGTRLTVV.

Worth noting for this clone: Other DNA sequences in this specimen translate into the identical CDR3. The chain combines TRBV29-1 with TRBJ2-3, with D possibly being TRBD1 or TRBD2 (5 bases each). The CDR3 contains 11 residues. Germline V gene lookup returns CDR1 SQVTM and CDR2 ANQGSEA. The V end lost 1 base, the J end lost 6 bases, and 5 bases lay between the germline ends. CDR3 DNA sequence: TGCAGCGTTGAAGGGGGGGATACGCAGTATTTT. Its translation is CSVEGGDTQYF.

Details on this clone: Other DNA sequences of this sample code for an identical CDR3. The chain's CDR3 is CAISGGSYEQYF. The CDR3 DNA reads TGTGCCATCAGTGGGGGATCCTACGAGCAGTACTTC. The rearrangement uses TRBV10-3 and TRBJ2-7; D is undetermined. V dropped 4 bases and J dropped 1 base, with 5 bases sitting between them. There are 12 residues in the CDR3. Looked up from germline, CDR1 is ENHRY and CDR2 is SYGVKD.

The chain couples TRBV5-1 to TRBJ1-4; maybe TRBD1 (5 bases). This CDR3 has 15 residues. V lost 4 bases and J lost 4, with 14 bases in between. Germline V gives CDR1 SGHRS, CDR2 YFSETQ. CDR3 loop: CASSETGTLNEKLFF. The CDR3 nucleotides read TGCGCCAGCAGCGAGACCGGGACCCTTAATGAAAAACTGTTTTTT. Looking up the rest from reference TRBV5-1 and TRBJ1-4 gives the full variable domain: KAGVTQTPRYLIKTRGQQVTLSCSPISGHRSVSWYQQTPGQGLQFLFEYFSETQRNKGNFPGRFSGRQFSNSRSEMNVSTLELGDSALYLCASSETGTLNEKLFFGSGTQLSVL.

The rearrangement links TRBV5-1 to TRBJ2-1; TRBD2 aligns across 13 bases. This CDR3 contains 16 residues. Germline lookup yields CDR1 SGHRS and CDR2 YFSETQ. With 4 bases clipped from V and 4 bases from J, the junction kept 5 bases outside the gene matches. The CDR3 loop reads CASSKTSGGSYNEQFF. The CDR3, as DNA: TGCGCCAGCAGCAAGACTAGCGGGGGGTCTTACAATGAGCAGTTCTTC.

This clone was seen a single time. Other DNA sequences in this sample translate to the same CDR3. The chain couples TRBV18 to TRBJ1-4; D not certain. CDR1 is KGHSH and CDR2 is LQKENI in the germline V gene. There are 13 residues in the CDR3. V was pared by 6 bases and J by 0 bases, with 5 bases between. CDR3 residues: CASSPTTNEKLFF. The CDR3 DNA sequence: TGTGCCAGCTCGCCCACAACTAATGAAAAACTGTTTTTT.

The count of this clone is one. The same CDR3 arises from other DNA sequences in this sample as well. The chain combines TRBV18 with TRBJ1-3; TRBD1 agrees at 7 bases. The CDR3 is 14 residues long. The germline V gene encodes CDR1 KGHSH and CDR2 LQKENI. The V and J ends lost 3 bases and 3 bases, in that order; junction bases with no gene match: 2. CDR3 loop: CASSPRDSGNTIYF. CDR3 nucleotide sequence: TGTGCCAGCTCACCCCGGGACAGTGGAAACACCATATATTTT.

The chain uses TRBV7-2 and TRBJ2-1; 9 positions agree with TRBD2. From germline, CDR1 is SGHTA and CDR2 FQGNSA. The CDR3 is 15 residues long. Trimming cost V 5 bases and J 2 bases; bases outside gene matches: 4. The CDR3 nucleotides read TGTGCCAGCAGCGTTGCGGGAGGGCCCTACAATGAGCAGTTCTTC. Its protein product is CASSVAGGPYNEQFF.

CDR3 bases: TGCGCCAGCAGTGACTCTCAAACAGGACTAACGTTCTTC. Translated: CASSDSQTGLTFF. This chain links TRBV10-2 with TRBJ2-1; D might be TRBD2 (6 bases). The CDR3 spans 13 residues. V was trimmed by 3 bases and J by 15 bases, leaving 18 bases between them. Germline V gives CDR1 WSHSY, CDR2 SAAADI.

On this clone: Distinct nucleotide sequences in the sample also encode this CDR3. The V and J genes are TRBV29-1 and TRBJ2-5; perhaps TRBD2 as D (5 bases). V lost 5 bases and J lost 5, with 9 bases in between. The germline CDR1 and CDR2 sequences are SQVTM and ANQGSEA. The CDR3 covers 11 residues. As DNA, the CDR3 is TGCAGCGTTAGTGGGGAGGAGACCCAGTACTTC. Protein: CSVSGEETQYF.

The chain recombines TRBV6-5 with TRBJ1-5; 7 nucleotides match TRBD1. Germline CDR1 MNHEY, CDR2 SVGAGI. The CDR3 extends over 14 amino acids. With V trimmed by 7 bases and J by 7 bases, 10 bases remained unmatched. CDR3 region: CASTRAQGDQPQHF. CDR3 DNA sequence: TGTGCCAGCACCCGTGCGCAGGGGGACCAGCCCCAGCATTTT.

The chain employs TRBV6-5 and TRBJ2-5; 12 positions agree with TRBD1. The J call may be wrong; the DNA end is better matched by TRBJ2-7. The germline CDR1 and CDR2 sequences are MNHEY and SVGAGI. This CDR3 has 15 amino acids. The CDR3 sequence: CASSYSGQGAYEQYF. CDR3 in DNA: TGTGCCAGCAGTTACTCGGGACAGGGGGCGTACGAGCAGTACTTC.

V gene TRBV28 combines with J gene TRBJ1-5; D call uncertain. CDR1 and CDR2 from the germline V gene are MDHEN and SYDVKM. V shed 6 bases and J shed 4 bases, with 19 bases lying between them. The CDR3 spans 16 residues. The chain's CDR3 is CASSRILTAANQPQHF. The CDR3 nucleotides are TGTGCCAGCAGCCGAATCCTGACGGCTGCAAATCAGCCCCAGCATTTT.

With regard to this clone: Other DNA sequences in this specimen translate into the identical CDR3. The CDR3 DNA follows: TGCGCCAGCAGCTTGGGACAGTCTAATGAAAAACTGTTTTTT. Translated: CASSLGQSNEKLFF. The chain couples TRBV5-1 to TRBJ1-4; maybe TRBD1 (5 bases). V dropped 0 bases and J dropped 3 bases, with 6 bases sitting between them. The length of the CDR3 is 14 residues. Germline V gives CDR1 SGHRS, CDR2 YFSETQ.

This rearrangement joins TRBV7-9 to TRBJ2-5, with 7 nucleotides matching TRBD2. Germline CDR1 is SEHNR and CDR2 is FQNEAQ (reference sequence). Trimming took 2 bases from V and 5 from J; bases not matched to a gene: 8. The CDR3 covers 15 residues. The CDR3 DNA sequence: TGTGCCAGCAGCTTATGGGCGGGAGAGGCGGAGACCCAGTACTTC. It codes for CASSLWAGEAETQYF.

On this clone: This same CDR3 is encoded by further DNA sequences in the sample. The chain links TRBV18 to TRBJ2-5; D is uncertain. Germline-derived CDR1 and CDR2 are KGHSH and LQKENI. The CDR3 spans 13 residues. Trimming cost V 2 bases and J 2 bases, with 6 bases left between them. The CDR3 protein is CASSPGLQETQYF. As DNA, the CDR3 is TGTGCCAGCTCACCAGGTCTGCAAGAGACCCAGTACTTC.

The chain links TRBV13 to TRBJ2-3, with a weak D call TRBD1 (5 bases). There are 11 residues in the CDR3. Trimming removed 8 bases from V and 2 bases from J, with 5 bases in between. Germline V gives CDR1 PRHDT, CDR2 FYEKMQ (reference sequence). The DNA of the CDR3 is TGTGCCAGCGGACACACAGATACGCAGTATTTT. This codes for CASGHTDTQYF. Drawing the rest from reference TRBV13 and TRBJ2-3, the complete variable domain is AAGVIQSPRHLIKEKRETATLKCYPIPRHDTVYWYQQGPGQDPQFLISFYEKMQSDKGSIPDRFSAQQFSDYHSELNMSSLELGDSALYFCASGHTDTQYFGPGTRLTVL.

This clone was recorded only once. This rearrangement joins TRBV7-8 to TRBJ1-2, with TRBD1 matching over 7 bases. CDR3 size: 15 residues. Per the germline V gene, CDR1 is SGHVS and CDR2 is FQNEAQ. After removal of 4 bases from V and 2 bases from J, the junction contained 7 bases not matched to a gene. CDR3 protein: CASSSDRWMNYGYTF. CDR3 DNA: TGTGCCAGCAGCTCGGACAGGTGGATGAACTATGGCTACACCTTC.

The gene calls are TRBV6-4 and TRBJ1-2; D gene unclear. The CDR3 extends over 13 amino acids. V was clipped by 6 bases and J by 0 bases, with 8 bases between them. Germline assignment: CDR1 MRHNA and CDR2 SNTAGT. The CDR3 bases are TGTGCCAGCAGCCAGGAACCTAACTATGGCTACACCTTC. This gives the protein CASSQEPNYGYTF.

CDR3 sequence (DNA): TGTGCCAGCAGCAAAGATTCGGCAGGGGGATATGGCTACACCTTC. It encodes CASSKDSAGGYGYTF. The chain links TRBV21-1 to TRBJ1-2; no check of the table's D call, TRBD1, against the DNA was made. TRBV21-1 is tagged as a pseudogene. The CDR3 runs 15 residues.

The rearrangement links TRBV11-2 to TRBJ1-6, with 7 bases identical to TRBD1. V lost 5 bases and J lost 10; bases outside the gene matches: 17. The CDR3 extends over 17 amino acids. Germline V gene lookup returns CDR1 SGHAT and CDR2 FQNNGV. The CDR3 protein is CASSDEFRTGGGSPLHF. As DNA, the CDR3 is TGTGCCAGCAGCGACGAATTTCGGACAGGTGGGGGATCACCCCTCCACTTT. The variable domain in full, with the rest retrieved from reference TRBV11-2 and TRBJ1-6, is EAGVAQSPRYKIIEKRQSVAFWCNPISGHATLYWYQQILGQGPKLLIQFQNNGVVDDSQLPKDRFSAERLKGVDSTLKIQPAKLEDSAVYLCASSDEFRTGGGSPLHFGNGTRLTVT.

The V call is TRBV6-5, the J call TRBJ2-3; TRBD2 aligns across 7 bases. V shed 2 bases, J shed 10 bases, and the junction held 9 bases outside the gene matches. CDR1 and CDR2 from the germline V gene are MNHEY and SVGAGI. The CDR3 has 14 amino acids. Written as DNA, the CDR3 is TGTGCCAGCAGTTACCTTACGACTAGCAGCCCGCAGTATTTT. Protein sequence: CASSYLTTSSPQYF.